Each of the 19 T cell receptor beta chains below was sequenced from the same sample in a study of blood T cells in healthy people across ages. Then a second PCR, running roughly 6 to 12 cycles, was carried out with a sample-barcoded 5' primer and a J-beta primer mix. TCRdb recomputed calls from the 5' RACE reads with MiXCR, one row per CDR3 protein. The table records 1 million to 1.2 million distinct CDR3 sequences, under 40% of them present only once. The sample consisted of blood. The receptor source for this set is a man between 18 and 29 years old in good health.

Concerning this clonotype itself: A read error may produce the germline difference seen at one junction end. CDR3 bases: TGTGCCAGCAGCGGACAGGACAAGGAGCAGTTCTTC. This encodes CASSGQDKEQFF. V usage is TRBV9 and J usage is TRBJ2-1; a weak D match, TRBD1 (6 bases). Germline V gene lookup returns CDR1 SGDLS and CDR2 YYNGEE. The CDR3 has 12 amino acids.

In nucleotides, the CDR3 is TGCGCCAGCAGCCAGTACTCGACTAGCGGGGGATCCTACAATGAGCAGTTCTTC. Encoded protein: CASSQYSTSGGSYNEQFF. This chain uses TRBV4-1 with TRBJ2-1; the match to TRBD2 covers 12 bases. The CDR3 runs to 18 residues. Per germline, CDR1 MGHRA and CDR2 YSYEKL. Unmatched junction bases numbered 7, after V lost 3 bases and J lost 1 base.

V gene TRBV12-3 or TRBV12-4 combines with J gene TRBJ1-6; D remains ambiguous. The V and J ends lost 3 bases and 6 bases respectively, with 6 bases between them. This CDR3 has 13 residues. This chain's CDR3 is CASSLIINSPLHF. The CDR3 DNA is TGTGCCAGCAGTTTGATTATTAATTCACCCCTCCACTTT.

This clonotype was observed at least ten times. The V gene is TRBV6-2 or TRBV6-3, the J gene TRBJ2-7; D is undetermined. The V gene's germline CDR1 is MNHEY and CDR2 SVGEGT. There are 13 residues in the CDR3. V lost 0 bases and J lost 2, with 5 bases in between. CDR3 sequence: CASSYSPAYEQYF. CDR3 bases: TGTGCCAGCAGTTACTCGCCGGCCTACGAGCAGTACTTC.

J is TRBJ2-3 and V is TRBV24-1, with D possibly matching TRBD2 (6 bases). The V end lost 0 bases, the J end lost 0 bases, and 15 bases lay between the germline ends. The germline V gene has CDR1 KGHDR and CDR2 SFDVKD. The CDR3 is 18 residues long. Written as DNA, the CDR3 is TGTGCCACCAGTGATTTGCGGGGAGCGGGCCTTAGCACAGATACGCAGTATTTT. It is translated as CATSDLRGAGLSTDTQYF.

The chain couples TRBV7-6 to TRBJ1-1; no reliable D call. V shed 2 bases and J shed 4 bases, with 11 bases lying between them. The CDR3 loop spans 14 amino acids. Germline CDR1 is SGHVS and CDR2 is FNYEAQ. CDR3 protein: CASSLSGASTEAFF. CDR3 nucleotide sequence: TGTGCCAGCAGCTTAAGTGGAGCCAGCACTGAAGCTTTCTTT.

V is TRBV6-2 or TRBV6-3 and J is TRBJ1-5; 8 bases are a match to TRBD1. With 7 bases clipped from V and 2 bases from J, the junction kept 10 bases outside the gene matches. Per germline, CDR1 MNHEY and CDR2 SVGEGT. This CDR3 has 16 amino acids. The CDR3 bases are TGTGCCAGCACCAACAAGGGGACAGGAGGCAATCAGCCCCAGCATTTT. This gives the protein CASTNKGTGGNQPQHF.

The chain carries TRBV6-2 or TRBV6-3 and TRBJ2-7; unclear D gene. The germline V gene has CDR1 MNHEY and CDR2 SVGEGT. Trimming shortened V by 2 bases and J by 3 bases, and 8 bases separated the two germline ends. CDR3 size: 13 residues. The CDR3 DNA reads as TGTGCCAGCAGTTACGCCGCCTTCTACGAGCAGTACTTC. It yields the protein CASSYAAFYEQYF.

The chain is built from TRBV7-2 and TRBJ1-4; D not certain. V was shortened by 4 bases and J by 0 bases, with 6 bases between the two germline ends. Germline-derived CDR1 and CDR2 are SGHTA and FQGNSA. The CDR3 sequence is 14 residues long. CDR3 sequence (DNA): TGTGCCAGCAGCTCCAGTACAACTAATGAAAAACTGTTTTTT. Protein sequence: CASSSSTTNEKLFF. The full variable domain, with the rest looked up from reference TRBV7-2 and TRBJ1-4, is GAGVSQSPSNKVTEKGKDVELRCDPISGHTALYWYRQSLGQGLEFLIYFQGNSAPDKSGLPSDRFSAERTGGSVSTLTIQRTQQEDSAVYLCASSSSTTNEKLFFGSGTQLSVL.

The V gene is TRBV29-1, the J gene TRBJ2-5, with D hard to call. The CDR3 runs 12 residues. The germline gives CDR1 SQVTM, CDR2 ANQGSEA. Deletions cut 0 bases from V and 5 bases from J, with 7 bases between. The CDR3 protein is CSVEDGFETQYF. As DNA, the CDR3 is TGCAGCGTTGAAGACGGGTTTGAGACCCAGTACTTC. The whole variable domain, remainder taken from reference TRBV29-1 and TRBJ2-5, is SAVISQKPSRDICQRGTSLTIQCQVDSQVTMMFWYRQQPGQSLTLIATANQGSEATYESGFVIDKFPISRPNLTFSTLTVSNMSPEDSSIYLCSVEDGFETQYFGPGTRLLVL.

About this clonotype: Relative to the germline gene, one junction end is altered; a read error may explain this. The J gene is TRBJ2-3, the V gene TRBV7-2; 8 bases agree with TRBD2. This CDR3 region has 16 residues. The germline V gene has CDR1 SGHTA and CDR2 FQGNSA. The CDR3 region has the DNA TGTGCCAGCAGCCTCCACCCCGGACTAGCTGTAGATACACAGTATTTT. It yields the protein CASSLHPGLAVDTQYF.

V and J are TRBV4-3 and TRBJ2-2; 7 bases line up with TRBD1. With 3 bases clipped from V and 4 bases from J, the junction kept 5 bases outside the gene matches. The CDR3 is 15 amino acids. Germline-derived CDR1 and CDR2 are LGHNA and YSLEER. CDR3 sequence: CASSQNRGGTGELFF. The CDR3 DNA sequence: TGCGCCAGCAGCCAGAACAGGGGTGGCACCGGGGAGCTGTTTTTT.

This clonotype appeared a few times. The chain recombines TRBV20-1 with TRBJ2-1; the D is unclear. The DNA matches TRBJ2-7 better at its end, which makes the J call doubtful. Germline CDR1 DFQATT, CDR2 SNEGSKA (reference sequence). CDR3 length equals 15 residues. The CDR3: CSARDSKSSYNEQYF. The DNA of the CDR3 is TGCAGTGCTAGAGATAGTAAGAGCTCCTACAATGAGCAGTACTTC.

The chain links TRBV5-1 to TRBJ1-1; D gene unclear. Germline V CDR1 and CDR2: SGHRS, YFSETQ. The V end was cut by 3 bases, the J end by 2 bases, with 8 bases between. CDR3 length equals 13 residues. The CDR3 DNA reads TGCGCCAGCAGCTGGTCTACTAACACTGAAGCTTTCTTT. This sequence encodes CASSWSTNTEAFF.

This chain links TRBV9 with TRBJ1-2; no clear D. The CDR3 contains 11 residues. V was trimmed by 5 bases and J by 5 bases, leaving 7 bases between them. Germline assignment: CDR1 SGDLS and CDR2 YYNGEE. Here the CDR3 reads CASRTTYGYTF. The CDR3 bases are TGTGCCAGCAGGACTACATATGGCTACACCTTC.

This chain links TRBV11-2 with TRBJ2-4, with a tentative D call TRBD1 (5 bases). The better agreement between TRBJ2-7 and the DNA end casts doubt on the J call. Germline assignment: CDR1 SGHAT and CDR2 FQNNGV. The CDR3 consists of 13 residues. The CDR3 nucleotides are TGTGCCAGCAGTTCTCAGGGTCCGGGCGAGCAGTACTTC. This translates into CASSSQGPGEQYF.

The chain employs TRBV6-2 or TRBV6-3 and TRBJ2-1, with D tentatively TRBD2 (6 bases). The CDR3 spans 14 residues. The germline CDR1 and CDR2 sequences are MNHEY and SVGEGT. V was shortened by 2 bases and J by 9 bases, with 14 bases between the two germline ends. CDR3 loop: CASSYRERSAEQFF. The CDR3 coding sequence is TGTGCCAGCAGTTACCGGGAGCGTAGCGCTGAGCAGTTCTTC.

The rearrangement links TRBV20-1 to TRBJ1-2; D unclear. There are 14 residues in the CDR3. The V and J ends lost 5 bases and 4 bases respectively, with 17 bases between them. The germline V gene has CDR1 DFQATT and CDR2 SNEGSKA (reference sequence). This CDR3 is CSAEAEEGAYGYTF. CDR3 DNA: TGCAGTGCTGAAGCCGAGGAGGGCGCCTATGGCTACACCTTC.

The rearrangement joins TRBV6-6 to TRBJ1-5; possibly TRBD1 for D (5 bases). Germline V lookup: CDR1 MNHNY, CDR2 SVGAGI (reference sequence). The ends were cut back, 2 bases at V and 6 bases at J, with 11 bases in the middle. The CDR3 is made up of 14 amino acids. The CDR3 region has the DNA TGTGCCAGCAGTTACCTGGGGGGGACTCAGCCCCAGCATTTT. The encoded protein is CASSYLGGTQPQHF.